This TCR beta chain is drawn from a study of T-cell reconstitution after alpha-beta-depleted transplantation in children. This CDR3 has 16 residues. Germline lookup yields CDR1 MDHEN and CDR2 SYDVKM. V was clipped by 2 bases and J by 2 bases, with 15 bases between them. The library targeted TCRbeta and was prepared with unique molecular identifiers. TCRdb redid the calling of the PCR reads with MiXCR, one entry per CDR3 protein. The sample yields 400,000 to 500,000 distinct CDR3 sequences, approximately 10% seen once. The clonotype originates from a human donor who donated a stem cell graft to a child with acute myeloid leukemia. The V and J genes are TRBV28 and TRBJ2-5; maybe TRBD1 (6 bases). The sample consisted of PBMCs from the stem cell graft donor, taken from the stem cell graft. The CDR3 loop is CASSLGSGTTQETQYF. The DNA for the CDR3 is TGTGCCAGCAGTTTAGGCTCCGGGACAACTCAAGAGACCCAGTACTTC.